This TCR beta chain was obtained from a study of OX40 agonist ivuxolimab in advanced cancers. Sequencing used immunoSEQ multiplex PCR; TCRdb keeps in-frame clones, though not all of them. The repertoire has around 72,000 clones, about 91% of them found once; the top ten carry about an eighth. The sequencing here drew on CD4+ or CD8+ T cells sorted from blood, taken in a trial of the OX40 agonist ivuxolimab. The origin of this receptor is an adult with an advanced solid tumor such as melanoma, head and neck, liver or kidney cancer.

CDR3 DNA: TGTGCCAGCAGCTTTAAGGGGAATGAGCAGTTCTTC. It specifies CASSFKGNEQFF. The chain recombines TRBV11-3 with TRBJ2-1, with D possibly TRBD1 on 5 matching bases. There are 12 residues in the CDR3. Germline lookup yields CDR1 SGHNT and CDR2 YENEEA. Trimming removed 3 bases at V and 7 bases at J, with 7 bases between.